This is a list of T cell receptor beta chains from one sample in a study of T cell responses to AZD1222 COVID-19 vaccine. Repertoires were generated with immunoSEQ multiplex PCR, while TCRdb's copy carries only in-frame clones and drops some. The top ten hold about 25% of the sample, which has 130,000 or so clones, 80% to 90% seen once. The material sequenced was peripheral blood, taken 28 days after the second AZD1222 dose. The receptor source for this set is an adult who received the AZD1222 COVID-19 vaccine. CDR3s include the opening cysteine and the closing phenylalanine or tryptophan.

>TRBV19
CASTQPPYGYTF
>TRBV7-2
CASSAEGREQFF
>TRBV5-1
CASSPDRDQPQHF
>TRBV7-2
CASSIQGSDTQYF
>TRBV15
CATSRGPGQGGESQPQHF
>TRBV15
CATARGNYGYTF
>TRBV6-2/TRBV6-3
CASSYGTIEYSPLHF
>TRBV5-6
CASHTGTAINEKLFF
>TRBV9
CASSVEGRRQETQYF
>TRBV7-2
CASSSSSGAAQPQHF